This TCR beta chain derives from a study of T-cell reconstitution after alpha-beta-depleted transplantation in children. This CDR3 is 17 amino acids long. CDR1 is SGHTA and CDR2 is FQGTGA in the germline V gene. V lost 5 bases and J 0 bases, leaving 14 bases between the germline ends. The TCRbeta library was prepared with unique molecular identifiers. One entry per CDR3 protein, called by TCRdb with MiXCR from the PCR reads. This table has a few hundred thousand distinct CDR3 sequences, approximately 10% appearing once. This clonotype was obtained from a human donor who donated a stem cell graft to a child with acute lymphoblastic leukemia. The sequencing used PBMCs from the stem cell graft donor, collected from the stem cell graft. The chain carries TRBV7-3 and TRBJ2-6; the D gene could be TRBD1 or TRBD2 (5 bases each). This CDR3 is CASSAQDSSSGANVLTF. The CDR3 bases are TGTGCCAGCAGCGCACAGGACTCAAGCTCTGGGGCCAACGTCCTGACTTTC.